Sequencing of this TCR beta chain was carried out in a study of blood T cell repertoires in COVID-19. The data were produced by immunoSEQ multiplex PCR, yet TCRdb's version contains in-frame clones alone and is incomplete. This sample has 150,000 to 200,000 clones, with just over 85% found just once. Cohort 3 recovery required two negative PCRs, clearance, or symptom resolution. This clone was detected once. The sequence derives from a woman aged 18-35 years who had recovered from COVID-19. The sequencing input was PBMCs or T cells enriched from blood (not recorded which).

The CDR3, as DNA: TGTGCCAGCAGCTCCCCCAGGCAGGGGCGATCCACAGATACGCAGTATTTT. Translated: CASSSPRQGRSTDTQYF. The V and J genes are TRBV5-4 and TRBJ2-3; perhaps TRBD1 as D (6 bases). Germline V CDR1 and CDR2: SGHNT, YYREEE (reference sequence). The V end lost 3 bases, the J end lost 2 bases, and 19 bases lay between the germline ends. The CDR3 totals 17 residues.